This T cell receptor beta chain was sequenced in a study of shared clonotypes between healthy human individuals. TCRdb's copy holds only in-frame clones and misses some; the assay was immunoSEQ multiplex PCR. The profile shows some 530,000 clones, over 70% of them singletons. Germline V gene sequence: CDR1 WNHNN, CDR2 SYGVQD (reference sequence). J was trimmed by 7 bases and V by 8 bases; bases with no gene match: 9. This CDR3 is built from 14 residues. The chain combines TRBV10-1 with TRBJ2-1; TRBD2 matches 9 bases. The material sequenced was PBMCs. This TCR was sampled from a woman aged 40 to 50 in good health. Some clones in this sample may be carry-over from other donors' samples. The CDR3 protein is CASRFGREGNEQFF. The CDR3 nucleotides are TGCGCCAGCCGCTTTGGGCGGGAGGGGAATGAGCAGTTCTTC.